Given below is one TCR beta chain in context. The antigen remains unidentified. This specimen belongs to a study of PD-L1 blockade in urothelial cancer. Looking at the study overall: Administration of atezolizumab to patients began around 2014, at 1,200 mg intravenously every 3 weeks. Blood was analyzed 3 weeks (second dose) and 6 weeks after treatment start. Median blood clonality was approximately 0.08, with about 86,000 unique TCRs. Study-level findings and limits: The study found that durable-benefit patients expanded tumor-associated blood clones more at 3 weeks.

The time point here: peripheral blood 6 weeks after treatment start. Measured with immunoSEQ multiplex PCR; TCRdb has only the in-frame clones, and not every one. This table holds about 45,000 clones, 83% found once. CDR1 and CDR2 from the germline V gene are SNHLY and FYNNEI. The CDR3 has 14 amino acids. The ends lost 4 bases at V and 10 bases at J; junction bases unmatched: 8. This sequence joins TRBV2 and TRBJ1-4; the match to TRBD1 covers 8 bases. The receptor was isolated from a man in his 60s with urothelial cancer. The sequenced sample was PBMCs, obtained around atezolizumab (anti-PD-L1) treatment. This chain's CDR3 is CASSVQGALGKLFF. In nucleotides, the CDR3 is TGTGCCAGCAGTGTCCAGGGGGCTTTGGGAAAACTGTTTTTT.